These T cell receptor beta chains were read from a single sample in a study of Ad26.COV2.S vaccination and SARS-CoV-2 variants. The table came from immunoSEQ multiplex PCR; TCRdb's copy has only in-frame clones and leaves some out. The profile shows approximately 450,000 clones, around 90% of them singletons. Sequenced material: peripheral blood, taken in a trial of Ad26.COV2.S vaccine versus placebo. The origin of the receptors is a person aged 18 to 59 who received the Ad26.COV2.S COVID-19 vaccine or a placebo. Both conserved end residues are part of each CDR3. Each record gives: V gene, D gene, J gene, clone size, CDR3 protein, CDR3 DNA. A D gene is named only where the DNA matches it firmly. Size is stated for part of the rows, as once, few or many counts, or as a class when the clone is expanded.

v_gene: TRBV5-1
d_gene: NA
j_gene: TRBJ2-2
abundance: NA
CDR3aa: CASSLGRNTGELFF
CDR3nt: TGCGCCAGCAGCTTGGGAAGGAACACCGGGGAGCTGTTTTTT

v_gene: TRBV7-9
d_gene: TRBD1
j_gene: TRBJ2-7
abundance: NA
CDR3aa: CASSSQGAPGEQYF
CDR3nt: TGTGCCAGCAGCTCACAGGGGGCCCCGGGAGAGCAGTACTTC

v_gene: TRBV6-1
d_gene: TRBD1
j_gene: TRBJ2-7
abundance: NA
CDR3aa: CASSEFFGTGPYEQYF
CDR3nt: TGTGCCAGCAGTGAATTCTTCGGGACAGGGCCCTACGAGCAGTACTTC

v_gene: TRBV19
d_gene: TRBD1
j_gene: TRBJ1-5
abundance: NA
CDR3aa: CASFDRGGGDQPQHF
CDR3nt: TGTGCCAGTTTTGACAGGGGAGGAGGAGATCAGCCCCAGCATTTT

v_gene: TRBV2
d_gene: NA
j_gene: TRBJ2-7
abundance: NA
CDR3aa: CASSADEYEQYF
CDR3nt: TGTGCCAGCAGCGCCGATGAGTACGAGCAGTACTTC

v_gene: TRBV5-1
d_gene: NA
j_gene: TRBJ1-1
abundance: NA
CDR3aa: CASSLTADTEAFF
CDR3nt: TGCGCCAGCAGCTTGACAGCGGACACTGAAGCTTTCTTT

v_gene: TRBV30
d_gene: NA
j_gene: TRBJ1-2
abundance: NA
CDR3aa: CAWSVFPPNGYTF
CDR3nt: TGTGCCTGGAGCGTCTTTCCCCCTAATGGCTACACCTTC

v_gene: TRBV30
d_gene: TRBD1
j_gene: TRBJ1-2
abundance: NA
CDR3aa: CAWSNRGNGYTF
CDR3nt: TGTGCCTGGAGTAACAGGGGAAACGGCTACACCTTC

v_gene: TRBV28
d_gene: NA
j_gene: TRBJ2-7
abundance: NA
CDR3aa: CASSLSVSKQYF
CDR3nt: TGTGCCAGCAGTTTATCGGTCTCCAAGCAGTACTTC

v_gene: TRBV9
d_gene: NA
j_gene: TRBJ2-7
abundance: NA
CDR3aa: CASSLGGGKFYEQYF
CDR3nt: TGTGCCAGCAGCCTAGGGGGCGGGAAATTCTACGAGCAGTACTTC

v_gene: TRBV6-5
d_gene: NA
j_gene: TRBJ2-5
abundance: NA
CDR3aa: CASSYEGGGETQYF
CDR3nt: TGTGCCAGCAGTTATGAGGGAGGCGGGGAGACCCAGTACTTC

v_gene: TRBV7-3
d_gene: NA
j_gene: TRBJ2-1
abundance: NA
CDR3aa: CASSSQGHPVNEQFF
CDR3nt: TGTGCCAGCAGCTCCCAGGGGCACCCGGTGAATGAGCAGTTCTTC

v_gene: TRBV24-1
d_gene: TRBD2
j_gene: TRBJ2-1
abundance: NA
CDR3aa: CATSGGNNEQFF
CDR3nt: TGTGCCACCTCGGGAGGCAACAATGAGCAGTTCTTC

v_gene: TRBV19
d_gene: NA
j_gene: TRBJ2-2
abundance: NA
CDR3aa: CASSREEWNTGELFF
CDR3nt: TGTGCCAGTAGTAGGGAGGAGTGGAACACCGGGGAGCTGTTTTTT

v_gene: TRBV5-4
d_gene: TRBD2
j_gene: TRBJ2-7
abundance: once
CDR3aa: CASSFLLAGIHEQYF
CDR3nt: TGTGCCAGCAGCTTTTTACTAGCGGGAATCCACGAGCAGTACTTC

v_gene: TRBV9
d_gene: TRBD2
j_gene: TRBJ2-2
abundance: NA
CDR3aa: CASSVGVAGDTGELFF
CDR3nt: TGTGCCAGCAGCGTTGGGGTGGCGGGAGACACCGGGGAGCTGTTTTTT

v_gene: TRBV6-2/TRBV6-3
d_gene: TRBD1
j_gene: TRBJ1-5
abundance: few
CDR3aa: CASSYETGVGNQPQHF
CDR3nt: TGTGCCAGCAGTTATGAGACAGGGGTGGGTAATCAGCCCCAGCATTTT

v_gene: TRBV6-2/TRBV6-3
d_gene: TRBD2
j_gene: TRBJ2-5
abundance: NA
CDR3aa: CASSYHWTSGEETQYF
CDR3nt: TGTGCCAGCAGTTACCACTGGACTAGCGGAGAAGAGACCCAGTACTTC

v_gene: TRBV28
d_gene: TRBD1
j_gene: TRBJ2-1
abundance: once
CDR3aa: CASSRPGQGHNEQFF
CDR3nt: TGTGCCAGCAGTAGGCCGGGACAGGGCCACAATGAGCAGTTCTTC

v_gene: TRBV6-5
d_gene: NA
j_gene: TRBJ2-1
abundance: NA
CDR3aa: CASSAMHYNEQFF
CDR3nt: TGTGCCAGCAGCGCAATGCATTACAATGAGCAGTTCTTC

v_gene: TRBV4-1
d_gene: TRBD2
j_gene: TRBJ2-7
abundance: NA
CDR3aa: CASSHPPGGEQYF
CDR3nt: TGCGCCAGCAGCCACCCCCCGGGGGGCGAGCAGTACTTC

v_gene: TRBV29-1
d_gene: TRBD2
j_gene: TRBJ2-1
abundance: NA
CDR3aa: CSVEGSSGNFDEQFF
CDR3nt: TGCAGCGTTGAAGGGTCTAGCGGGAATTTCGATGAGCAGTTCTTC

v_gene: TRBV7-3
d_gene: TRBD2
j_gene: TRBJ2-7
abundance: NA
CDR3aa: CASSLLAGSPYEQYF
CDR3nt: TGTGCCAGCAGCTTACTAGCGGGATCCCCCTACGAGCAGTACTTC

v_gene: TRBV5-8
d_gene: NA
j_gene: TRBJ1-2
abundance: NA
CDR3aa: CASSLVTGYGYTF
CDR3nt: TGTGCCAGCAGCTTGGTAACAGGGTATGGCTACACCTTC

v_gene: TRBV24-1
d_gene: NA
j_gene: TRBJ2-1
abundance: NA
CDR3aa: CATSDPLDSYNEQFF
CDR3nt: TGTGCCACCAGTGACCCTCTGGACAGTTACAATGAGCAGTTCTTC

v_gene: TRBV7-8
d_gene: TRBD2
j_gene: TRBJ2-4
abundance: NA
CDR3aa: CASTPFGPGGQNIQYF
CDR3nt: TGTGCCAGCACCCCCTTTGGACCGGGAGGGCAAAACATTCAGTACTTC

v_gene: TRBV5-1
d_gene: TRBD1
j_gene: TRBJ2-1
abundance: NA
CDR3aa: CASSIGQGGSYNEQFF
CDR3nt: TGCGCCAGCAGCATAGGACAGGGAGGTTCCTACAATGAGCAGTTCTTC